This is a list of T cell receptor beta chains from one sample in a study of T-cell memory formation after mild COVID-19. One entry per CDR3 protein, called by TCRdb with MiXCR from the 5' RACE reads. Of some 450,000 distinct CDR3 sequences listed, 20% are singletons. The sample consisted of PBMCs or a T cell subset sorted from them (not recorded which). Receptor source: an adult woman who had mild COVID-19 (a few samples of this study predate the infection). Cell type and time point are not known. Both conserved end residues are part of each CDR3. A D gene is named only where the DNA matches it firmly. Size tells how often a clone was seen (once, few, many) or the class of an expanded clone, and some rows leave it out.

v_call,clone_size,d_call,j_call,cdr3_aa,cdr3_nt
TRBV20-1,.,.,TRBJ1-1,CSAPLAAGDLEAFF,TGCAGTGCACCCCTCGCGGCAGGGGATCTTGAAGCTTTCTTT
TRBV27,few,.,TRBJ1-2,CASSLTPGANYGYTF,TGTGCCAGCAGTTTAACCCCAGGGGCTAACTATGGCTACACCTTC
TRBV12-3/TRBV12-4,few,.,TRBJ2-1,CASSLQVIYNEQFF,TGTGCCAGCAGTTTGCAGGTAATCTACAATGAGCAGTTCTTC
TRBV20-1,.,.,TRBJ1-4,CSARDRFTVAIPNEKLFF,TGCAGTGCTAGAGATCGTTTTACAGTGGCAATCCCTAATGAAAAACTGTTTTTT
TRBV3-1,.,.,TRBJ2-1,CASSQAEGRDEQFF,TGTGCCAGCAGCCAAGCGGAGGGGCGAGATGAGCAGTTCTTC
TRBV29-1,.,TRBD1,TRBJ1-2,CSVNTGQGRYGYTF,TGCAGCGTTAACACGGGACAGGGGAGGTATGGCTACACCTTC
TRBV10-3,.,.,TRBJ2-3,CAIASENTDTQYF,TGTGCCATCGCTAGCGAGAACACAGATACGCAGTATTTT
TRBV25-1,few,TRBD1,TRBJ2-6,CASSAPGQGAGGANVLTF,TGTGCCAGCAGTGCTCCGGGACAGGGGGCAGGAGGGGCCAACGTCCTGACTTTC
TRBV20-1,.,TRBD2,TRBJ2-7,CSAGTSGGVYEQYF,TGCAGTGCCGGGACTAGCGGGGGGGTTTACGAGCAGTACTTC
TRBV9,many,TRBD1,TRBJ2-7,CASSVGPRGRAYEQYF,TGTGCCAGCAGCGTCGGGCCCAGGGGGCGAGCCTACGAGCAGTACTTC
TRBV7-9,few,TRBD1,TRBJ1-1,CASRSGGYTEAFF,TGTGCCAGCAGGTCAGGGGGCTACACTGAAGCTTTCTTT
TRBV12-3/TRBV12-4,.,.,TRBJ2-2,CASTELGFSGELFF,TGTGCCAGCACCGAGCTGGGATTTTCCGGGGAGCTGTTTTTT
TRBV7-6,.,TRBD1,TRBJ1-3,CASSLAGGFDTIYF,TGTGCCAGCAGCTTAGCAGGGGGCTTTGACACCATATATTTT
TRBV12-3/TRBV12-4,.,.,TRBJ2-7,CASSLGPIYEQYF,TGTGCCAGCAGCCTCGGACCAATATACGAGCAGTACTTC
TRBV30,.,.,TRBJ1-2,CAWSQSVGGYTF,TGTGCCTGGAGTCAATCCGTCGGAGGCTACACCTTC